These 24 T cell receptor beta chains share one sample of origin, sequenced in a study of cytomegalovirus exposure and HLA in healthy donors. The assay was immunoSEQ multiplex PCR, and TCRdb's table has in-frame clones only and misses some. The repertoire holds more than 140,000 clones, with roughly 89% as singletons. The source material was PBMCs. The receptors were gathered from a young woman in good health and CMV-seropositive.

The chain recombines TRBV11-3 with TRBJ2-7; 7 nucleotides line up with TRBD1. This CDR3 is built from 15 residues. V trimming: 5 bases; J trimming: 2 bases; junction bases outside the gene matches: 9. Germline V gene data show CDR1 as SGHNT and CDR2 as YENEEA. CDR3 in amino acids: CASSGRTGSPYEQYF. The CDR3 DNA is TGTGCCAGCAGCGGCAGGACAGGATCTCCCTACGAGCAGTACTTC.

This chain connects TRBV29-1 to TRBJ2-7; possible D gene TRBD2, 6 bases. Germline assignment: CDR1 SQVTM and CDR2 ANQGSEA. V lost 8 bases, J lost 6 bases, and 14 bases lay in between. This CDR3 has 11 amino acids. CDR3 DNA sequence: TGCAGCACGAGGAGGAGGGGCGAGCAGTACTTC. It codes for CSTRRRGEQYF.

The chain links TRBV11-1 to TRBJ2-1; tentatively, D is TRBD2 (6 bases). The V end was cut by 5 bases, the J end by 8 bases, with 13 bases between. The CDR3 has 13 residues. Germline V gene sequence: CDR1 SGHAT, CDR2 FQDESV (reference sequence). Here the CDR3 DNA reads TGTGCCAGCAGCAACCGACTAGTTTATGAGCAGTTCTTC. Protein sequence: CASSNRLVYEQFF.

This clone was observed a single time. The V and J genes are TRBV19 and TRBJ1-1; TRBD1 matches at 9 bases. V lost 4 bases to trimming and J lost 4 bases; unmatched junction nucleotides: 4. The CDR3 consists of 14 residues. The germline CDR1 and CDR2 sequences are LNHDA and SQIVND (reference sequence). The CDR3 coding sequence is TGTGCCAGTAGTAGGGGACAGGGTTTCACTGAAGCTTTCTTT. Amino acids: CASSRGQGFTEAFF.

This clone was counted at least ten times. The rearrangement joins TRBV7-9 to TRBJ2-7; D gene uncertain. V gave up 6 bases and J gave up 6 bases, with 6 bases separating them. Germline V lookup: CDR1 SEHNR, CDR2 FQNEAQ (reference sequence). The CDR3 is 10 amino acids. The CDR3: CASRQSEQYF. CDR3 nucleotides: TGTGCCAGCAGACAGTCCGAGCAGTACTTC.

This clone was found once. The chain combines TRBV19 with TRBJ1-5; D ambiguous. CDR3 length equals 13 residues. Per germline, CDR1 LNHDA and CDR2 SQIVND (reference sequence). V was cut by 6 bases and J by 7 bases, with 13 bases left in between. This CDR3 reads CASSELWKQPQHF. CDR3 coding DNA: TGTGCCAGTAGCGAACTATGGAAGCAGCCCCAGCATTTT.

This chain connects TRBV2 to TRBJ2-2, with 12 positions matching TRBD1. This CDR3 region has 15 residues. The V gene end was trimmed by 6 bases and the J gene end by 6 bases; junction bases not matched to a gene: 5. Germline V lookup: CDR1 SNHLY, CDR2 FYNNEI. The CDR3 DNA reads TGTGCCAGCAGAACCGGGACAGGGGGCCCCGGGGAGCTGTTTTTT. This codes for CASRTGTGGPGELFF.

The chain employs TRBV5-1 and TRBJ2-4, with TRBD1 matching 9 bases. Germline V gene data show CDR1 as SGHRS and CDR2 as YFSETQ. The V gene end was trimmed by 0 bases and the J gene end by 5 bases; junction bases not matched to a gene: 6. The CDR3 totals 16 residues. Written as DNA, the CDR3 is TGCGCCAGCAGCTTGGCCAGGACAGGGGTGGAAAACATTCAGTACTTC. Translated, it gives CASSLARTGVENIQYF. Based on the CDR3 plus reference TRBV5-1 and TRBJ2-4, the full variable domain is KAGVTQTPRYLIKTRGQQVTLSCSPISGHRSVSWYQQTPGQGLQFLFEYFSETQRNKGNFPGRFSGRQFSNSRSEMNVSTLELGDSALYLCASSLARTGVENIQYFGAGTRLSVL.

DNA of the CDR3: TGTGCCAGTAGTACCGACCGACCCGGGGGGGGCTACACCTTC. Protein product: CASSTDRPGGGYTF. The chain uses TRBV19 and TRBJ1-2, with a weak D call TRBD1 (5 bases). Germline V gives CDR1 LNHDA, CDR2 SQIVND (reference sequence). Trimming removed 4 bases at V and 8 bases at J, with 17 bases between. This CDR3 region has 14 residues.

The CDR3 nucleotides read TGTGCCAGTAGCTCCTACAATGAGCAGTTCTTC. Protein sequence: CASSSYNEQFF. This chain links TRBV2 with TRBJ2-1, with no clear D. CDR3 length: 11 residues. Per the germline V gene, CDR1 is SNHLY and CDR2 is FYNNEI. With 9 bases removed from V and 0 bases from J, the gap between germline ends came to 3 bases.

The chain employs TRBV4-2 and TRBJ2-1; 9 bases align to TRBD2. Trimming took 1 base from V and 12 from J; bases not matched to a gene: 16. Germline assignment: CDR1 LGHNA and CDR2 YNFKEQ. This CDR3 region has 17 residues. CDR3 region: CASSQAQETLGGGGQFF. For the CDR3, the DNA is TGTGCCAGCAGCCAAGCCCAGGAGACTCTGGGCGGGGGGGGGCAGTTCTTC.

This clone was seen a single time. The chain uses TRBV30 and TRBJ1-1; TRBD1 is a possible D gene (6 bases). Deletions cut 0 bases from V and 4 bases from J, with 12 bases between. CDR3 length equals 14 residues. CDR1 is GTSNPN and CDR2 is SVGIG in the germline V gene (reference sequence). CDR3 residues: CAWSVGARRTEAFF. The CDR3 DNA reads TGTGCCTGGAGTGTGGGGGCCCGGCGCACTGAAGCTTTCTTT.

J is TRBJ2-7 and V is TRBV7-9, with 9 bases fitting TRBD2. From germline, CDR1 is SEHNR and CDR2 FQNEAQ (reference sequence). The trim removed 3 bases at V and 3 bases at J, leaving 3 bases unmatched. The CDR3 is 14 amino acids. The CDR3 sequence is CASSFSSGIYEQYF. As DNA, the CDR3 is TGTGCCAGCAGCTTCTCTAGCGGGATCTACGAGCAGTACTTC.

This sequence joins TRBV7-8 and TRBJ1-1; no clear D. The CDR3 runs to 15 residues. V lost 1 base and J lost 13, with 22 bases in between. Germline-derived CDR1 and CDR2 are SGHVS and FQNEAQ. This CDR3 reads CASSLENGLTVEGFF. In DNA, the CDR3 is TGTGCCAGCAGCTTAGAAAATGGGCTGACGGTGGAGGGTTTCTTT.

J is TRBJ2-7 and V is TRBV11-3; the D is unclear. Germline CDR1 SGHNT, CDR2 YENEEA. The CDR3 runs to 12 residues. V lost 0 bases to trimming and J lost 4 bases, with 4 bases between them. This CDR3 reads CASSLERYEQYF. CDR3 coding DNA: TGTGCCAGCAGCTTAGAGCGGTACGAGCAGTACTTC.

Only one count was recorded for this clone. The chain employs TRBV6-6 and TRBJ2-2, with 9 bases aligning to TRBD2. Germline CDR1 and CDR2: MNHNY and SVGAGI (reference sequence). The CDR3 sequence is 15 residues long. V trimming: 6 bases; J trimming: 7 bases; junction bases outside the gene matches: 9. For the CDR3, the DNA is TGTGCCAGCAGGTTAGCGGGAGAGATGAGCGGGGAGCTGTTTTTT. This encodes CASRLAGEMSGELFF.

The chain couples TRBV28 to TRBJ2-3; the D gene is possibly TRBD2 (5 bases). The germline CDR1 and CDR2 sequences are MDHEN and SYDVKM. There are 13 residues in the CDR3. Trimming left V 8 bases short and J 0 bases short, with 9 bases between. CDR3 nucleotide sequence: TGTGCCAGCTCAGAGGGAAGCACAGATACGCAGTATTTT. Its protein is CASSEGSTDTQYF.

This clone was counted a single time. The rearrangement links TRBV12-5 to TRBJ2-5; a possible D gene is TRBD2 (5 bases). The germline V and J ends were trimmed by 5 bases and 1 base, with 8 bases remaining between them. This CDR3 has 13 amino acids. Germline CDR1 is LGHNT and CDR2 is FRNRAP. The CDR3 is CASGTGGQETQYF. DNA for the CDR3: TGTGCTAGTGGTACCGGAGGCCAAGAGACCCAGTACTTC.

The chain recombines TRBV25-1 with TRBJ1-3, with 7 bases matching TRBD1. Germline V gene data show CDR1 as MGHDK and CDR2 as SYGVNS. V was pared by 4 bases and J by 11 bases, with 14 bases of the junction left unmatched. The CDR3 loop spans 15 amino acids. CDR3 bases: TGTGCCAGCAGTGGAGTCCCGACAGGGCCAAATGCCATATATTTT. Amino acid sequence: CASSGVPTGPNAIYF.

This chain joins TRBV15 and TRBJ2-7, with TRBD1 as a possible D gene (5 bases). The CDR3 length is 15 residues. The germline V and J ends were trimmed by 5 bases and 2 bases, with 16 bases remaining between them. Germline V gene data show CDR1 as LNHNV and CDR2 as YYDKDF (reference sequence). CDR3 amino acids: CATSPRQTDPYEQYF. CDR3 bases: TGTGCCACCAGCCCCCGGCAGACAGATCCCTACGAGCAGTACTTC.

This clone was recorded only once. The chain is built from TRBV5-1 and TRBJ2-2; 7 bases are a match to TRBD2. CDR1 is SGHRS, CDR2 YFSETQ, per germline. With V trimmed by 0 bases and J by 10 bases, 6 bases remained unmatched. The CDR3 extends over 14 amino acids. The chain's CDR3 is CASSLVGGSTELFF. The CDR3 DNA follows: TGCGCCAGCAGCTTGGTAGGCGGGAGTACGGAGCTGTTTTTT.

The CDR3 DNA sequence: TGCGCCAGCAGCTCCGCCCAGGGCCCGGTCGACGAGCAGTACTTC. The encoded protein is CASSSAQGPVDEQYF. J is TRBJ2-7 and V is TRBV5-1; D perhaps matches TRBD1 (5 bases). The V and J ends lost 3 bases and 5 bases respectively, with 18 bases between them. The CDR3 runs 15 residues. CDR1 is SGHRS, CDR2 YFSETQ, per germline.

V and J are TRBV4-1 and TRBJ1-2, with a tentative D call TRBD1 (5 bases). Trimming removed 1 base from V and 6 bases from J, with 12 bases in between. This CDR3 is 14 amino acids long. Per the germline V gene, CDR1 is MGHRA and CDR2 is YSYEKL. CDR3 loop: CASSQGQPWDGYTF. The CDR3 nucleotides are TGCGCCAGCAGCCAAGGACAGCCATGGGATGGCTACACCTTC.

The rearrangement joins TRBV5-1 to TRBJ2-7; 8 positions match TRBD2. V shed 7 bases and J 6 bases; nucleotides not matched to a gene: 9. CDR1 is SGHRS, CDR2 YFSETQ, per germline. The CDR3 length is 13 residues. CDR3 sequence: CASGTGTRSEQYF. The CDR3 region has the DNA TGCGCCAGCGGCACCGGGACTAGATCCGAGCAGTACTTC. The variable domain in full, with the rest retrieved from reference TRBV5-1 and TRBJ2-7, is KAGVTQTPRYLIKTRGQQVTLSCSPISGHRSVSWYQQTPGQGLQFLFEYFSETQRNKGNFPGRFSGRQFSNSRSEMNVSTLELGDSALYLCASGTGTRSEQYFGPGTRLTVT.